These 20 T cell receptor beta chains were sequenced from one sample in a study of shared clonotypes between healthy human individuals. Only in-frame clones appear in the TCRdb table, and some are missing; sequencing was by immunoSEQ multiplex PCR. The sample lists 2 million to 2.5 million clones; just over 90% were seen once. Sequenced input: naive CD4+ T cells from PBMCs. Subset defined: CD45RA+ positively selected. All receptors come from a man younger than 35 in good health. Some clones in this sample may be carry-over from other donors' samples.

This rearrangement joins TRBV15 to TRBJ2-4; 12 nucleotides line up with TRBD2. The CDR3 contains 22 residues. Trimming took 3 bases from V and 5 from J; bases not matched to a gene: 23. In germline, CDR1 is LNHNV, CDR2 YYDKDF (reference sequence). CDR3 coding DNA: TGTGCCACCAGCAGCCTAGCGGGAGGGCCGATGTGGGAACTACGGCCAGAAAACATTCAGTACTTC. This sequence encodes CATSSLAGGPMWELRPENIQYF.

The CDR3 sequence: CASSSRRDRLSGNTIYF. Here the CDR3 DNA reads TGTGCCAGCAGCTCCCGCCGGGACAGGTTATCTGGAAACACCATATATTTT. V is TRBV7-2 and J is TRBJ1-3; 8 positions match TRBD1. The CDR3 loop spans 17 amino acids. The germline V gene has CDR1 SGHTA and CDR2 FQGNSA. The V and J ends lost 4 bases and 1 base, in that order; junction bases with no gene match: 9.

On this clone itself: The sample holds other DNA sequences that translate to the same CDR3. V gene TRBV19 combines with J gene TRBJ2-1; no firm D call. Trimming removed 1 base at V and 0 bases at J, with 7 bases between. The CDR3 covers 15 residues. Germline V gives CDR1 LNHDA, CDR2 SQIVND (reference sequence). CDR3 loop: CASSIGVSSYNEQFF. The CDR3 nucleotides are TGTGCCAGTAGTATAGGGGTTAGCTCCTACAATGAGCAGTTCTTC.

This sequence joins TRBV7-2 and TRBJ2-1; 8 nucleotides line up with TRBD2. With V trimmed by 7 bases and J by 4 bases, 3 bases remained unmatched. This CDR3 has 13 amino acids. Looked up from germline, CDR1 is SGHTA and CDR2 is FQGNSA. In DNA form, the CDR3 reads TGTGCCAGCACTAAGCGGGAGTACAATGAGCAGTTCTTC. This gives the protein CASTKREYNEQFF.

This chain connects TRBV2 to TRBJ2-7, with D maybe TRBD2 (5 bases). This CDR3 has 15 amino acids. Trimming pared 1 base from V and 9 bases from J, leaving 19 bases between. Germline V gene sequence: CDR1 SNHLY, CDR2 FYNNEI. CDR3 loop: CASSEVRPTTTWQYF. CDR3 in DNA: TGTGCCAGCAGTGAAGTTCGTCCGACTACCACATGGCAGTACTTC.

V is TRBV19 and J is TRBJ2-7; the D gene is possibly TRBD2 (6 bases). With 1 base removed from V and 6 bases from J, the gap between germline ends came to 19 bases. CDR1 is LNHDA and CDR2 is SQIVND in the germline V gene (reference sequence). CDR3 length: 16 residues. This chain's CDR3 is CASSIGHGAGTGEQYF. Here the CDR3 DNA reads TGTGCCAGTAGTATAGGACATGGGGCGGGGACGGGCGAGCAGTACTTC. The complete variable domain, with remaining parts taken from reference TRBV19 and TRBJ2-7, reads DGGITQSPKYLFRKEGQNVTLSCEQNLNHDAMYWYRQDPGQGLRLIYYSQIVNDFQKGDIAEGYSVSREKKESFPLTVTSAQKNPTAFYLCASSIGHGAGTGEQYFGPGTRLTVT.

The V and J genes are TRBV29-1 and TRBJ1-1; no firm D call. The CDR3 covers 12 residues. With 6 bases removed from V and 7 bases from J, the gap between germline ends came to 15 bases. CDR1 is SQVTM and CDR2 is ANQGSEA in the germline V gene. DNA of the CDR3: TGCAGCGTGAAAGGATGGCGGATTGAAGCTTTCTTT. Translation gives CSVKGWRIEAFF.

V usage is TRBV5-1 and J usage is TRBJ1-3; 9 bases map to TRBD1. Losses at the gene ends were 7 bases for V and 4 bases for J; bases not matched to a gene: 6. This CDR3 is 14 amino acids long. The germline V gene encodes CDR1 SGHRS and CDR2 YFSETQ. The CDR3 sequence: CASAGQGAGNTIYF. The CDR3 coding sequence is TGCGCCAGCGCGGGACAGGGTGCCGGAAACACCATATATTTT.

The V and J genes are TRBV30 and TRBJ1-1; 8 bases agree with TRBD1. CDR1 and CDR2 from the germline V gene are GTSNPN and SVGIG (reference sequence). V shed 3 bases and J 0 bases; nucleotides not matched to a gene: 6. This CDR3 contains 15 residues. The CDR3 loop reads CAWRQGVLLNTEAFF. CDR3 sequence (DNA): TGTGCCTGGAGACAGGGGGTTCTCTTGAACACTGAAGCTTTCTTT. The full variable domain, rest sourced from reference TRBV30 and TRBJ1-1, is SQTIHQWPATLVQPVGSPLSLECTVEGTSNPNLYWYRQAAGRGLQLLFYSVGIGQISSEVPQNLSASRPQDRQFILSSKKLLLSDSGFYLCAWRQGVLLNTEAFFGQGTRLTVV.

The table lists this clone with a count of one. This sequence joins TRBV10-2 and TRBJ1-5; D is possibly TRBD1 (5 bases). The germline V gene has CDR1 WSHSY and CDR2 SAAADI. The CDR3 runs 13 residues. The V and J ends lost 5 bases and 2 bases respectively, with 7 bases between them. DNA of the CDR3: TGCGCCAGCAGTCAACAGGGCAATCAGCCCCAGCATTTT. Its protein is CASSQQGNQPQHF.

The CDR3 DNA is TGTGCCAGCACCCTGGAGACAGGGGGCTACGAGCAGTACTTC. Protein sequence: CASTLETGGYEQYF. J is TRBJ2-7 and V is TRBV6-1, with 9 bases fitting TRBD1. Germline V gene sequence: CDR1 MNHNS, CDR2 SASEGT. The ends lost 7 bases at V and 3 bases at J; junction bases unmatched: 7. This CDR3 region has 14 residues.

This chain uses TRBV28 with TRBJ2-3; a possible D gene is TRBD1 (5 bases). Deletions cut 5 bases from V and 3 bases from J, with 12 bases between. CDR3 size: 14 residues. Germline CDR1 is MDHEN and CDR2 is SYDVKM. CDR3 residues: CASSKVAGTDTQYF. The CDR3 region has the DNA TGTGCCAGCAGTAAGGTGGCAGGGACAGATACGCAGTATTTT.

About this clone: The same CDR3 arises from other DNA sequences in this sample as well. The CDR3 protein is CASSLGGPYGYTF. For the CDR3, the DNA is TGTGCCAGCAGCCTCGGAGGTCCCTATGGCTACACCTTC. The chain combines TRBV7-2 with TRBJ1-2; D remains ambiguous. The length of the CDR3 is 13 residues. Germline values: CDR1 SGHTA, CDR2 FQGNSA. Trimming cost V 5 bases and J 4 bases, with 11 bases left between them. Full variable domain (rest looked up from reference TRBV7-2 and TRBJ1-2): GAGVSQSPSNKVTEKGKDVELRCDPISGHTALYWYRQSLGQGLEFLIYFQGNSAPDKSGLPSDRFSAERTGGSVSTLTIQRTQQEDSAVYLCASSLGGPYGYTFGSGTRLTVV.

With regard to this clone: This specimen includes other DNA sequences encoding the same CDR3. The rearrangement links TRBV18 to TRBJ1-5; D may be TRBD1 (6 bases). CDR1 is KGHSH and CDR2 is LQKENI in the germline V gene. The CDR3 runs 15 residues. V was pared by 1 base and J by 2 bases, with 9 bases between. For the CDR3, the DNA is TGTGCCAGCTCACCACTGGACAGTCGCAATCAGCCCCAGCATTTT. This sequence encodes CASSPLDSRNQPQHF.

V usage is TRBV6-1 and J usage is TRBJ2-7; D gene ambiguous. Trimming took off 6 bases at V and 0 bases at J, with 12 bases between the two ends. The length of the CDR3 is 14 residues. In germline, CDR1 is MNHNS, CDR2 SASEGT. The CDR3 loop reads CASRPGVGSYEQYF. CDR3 nucleotides: TGTGCCAGCAGGCCGGGCGTAGGCTCCTACGAGCAGTACTTC.

The gene calls are TRBV6-5 and TRBJ2-3; 10 bases agree with TRBD2. The CDR3 covers 15 residues. CDR1 MNHEY and CDR2 SVGAGI come from the germline V gene. The V gene end was trimmed by 4 bases and the J gene end by 1 base; junction bases not matched to a gene: 2. CDR3 residues: CASSFGLAGTDTQYF. In DNA form, the CDR3 reads TGTGCCAGCAGTTTCGGACTAGCGGGCACAGATACGCAGTATTTT.

As to this clone: Within the sample, other DNA sequences also encode this same CDR3. The rearrangement links TRBV6-5 to TRBJ2-7; 9 bases fit TRBD2. CDR3 length equals 15 residues. V was pared by 5 bases and J by 0 bases, with 5 bases of the junction left unmatched. The germline V gene has CDR1 MNHEY and CDR2 SVGAGI. CDR3 protein: CASSQAGGPSYEQYF. In DNA, the CDR3 is TGTGCCAGCAGTCAGGCGGGAGGGCCCTCCTACGAGCAGTACTTC.

This clone has a single count. The chain carries TRBV28 and TRBJ2-3; D could derive from TRBD1 or TRBD2 (6 bases each). The germline CDR1 and CDR2 sequences are MDHEN and SYDVKM. CDR3 length: 17 residues. Trimming took off 7 bases at V and 2 bases at J, with 22 bases between the two ends. CDR3 sequence reads: CASISPGASVNTDTQYF. CDR3 DNA: TGTGCCAGCATCTCCCCGGGGGCTAGCGTGAACACAGATACGCAGTATTTT.

The chain is built from TRBV28 and TRBJ2-1, with D maybe TRBD2 (7 bases). V lost 5 bases, J lost 6 bases, and 20 bases lay in between. Germline lookup yields CDR1 MDHEN and CDR2 SYDVKM. This CDR3 comprises 16 residues. The CDR3 DNA reads as TGTGCCAGCAGTAGCCCCGGGGGGCTAGTAGGCAATGAGCAGTTCTTC. It codes for CASSSPGGLVGNEQFF. Based on the CDR3 plus reference TRBV28 and TRBJ2-1, the full variable domain is DVKVTQSSRYLVKRTGEKVFLECVQDMDHENMFWYRQDPGLGLRLIYFSYDVKMKEKGDIPEGYSVSREKKERFSLILESASTNQTSMYLCASSSPGGLVGNEQFFGPGTRLTVL.

This rearrangement joins TRBV19 to TRBJ1-5; 7 bases fit TRBD1. V lost 5 bases, J lost 2 bases, and 12 bases stayed unmatched. The CDR3 is 17 amino acids. The germline V gene encodes CDR1 LNHDA and CDR2 SQIVND (reference sequence). The CDR3 sequence: CASSFQQGDWGNQPQHF. The CDR3 bases are TGTGCCAGTAGTTTCCAGCAGGGGGATTGGGGCAATCAGCCCCAGCATTTT.